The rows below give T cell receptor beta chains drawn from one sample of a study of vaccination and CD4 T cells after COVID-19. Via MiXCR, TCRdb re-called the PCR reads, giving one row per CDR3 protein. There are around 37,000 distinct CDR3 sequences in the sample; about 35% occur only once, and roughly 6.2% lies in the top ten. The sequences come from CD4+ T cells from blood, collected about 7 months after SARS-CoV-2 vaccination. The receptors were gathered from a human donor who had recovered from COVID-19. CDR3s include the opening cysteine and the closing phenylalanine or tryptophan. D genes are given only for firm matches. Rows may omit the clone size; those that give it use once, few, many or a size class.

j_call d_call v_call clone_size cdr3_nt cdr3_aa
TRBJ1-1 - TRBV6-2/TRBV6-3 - TGTGCCAGCAGTTACGCCAGGACATTCGGCACTGAAGCTTTCTTT CASSYARTFGTEAFF
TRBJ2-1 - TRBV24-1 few TGTGCCACCAGTGACCCTGCGGCAGGTTACAATGAGCAGTTCTTC CATSDPAAGYNEQFF
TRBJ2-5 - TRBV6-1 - TGTGCCAGCAAGTTAAATGAGTACCAAGAGACCCAGTACTTC CASKLNEYQETQYF
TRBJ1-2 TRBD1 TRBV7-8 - TGTGCCAGCAGCCCGAACTTGGACAGGGAAGGGGGCTACACCTTC CASSPNLDREGGYTF
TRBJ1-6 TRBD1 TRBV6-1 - TGTGCCAGCAGGATGACAGGGGGTCAGTCACCCCTCCACTTT CASRMTGGQSPLHF
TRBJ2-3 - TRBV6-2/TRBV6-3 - TGTGCCAGCAGAGACTCCGGGCTCCCTAGCACAGATACGCAGTATTTT CASRDSGLPSTDTQYF
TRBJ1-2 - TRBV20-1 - TGCAGTGCTAGACGGCCAGTTGGCTACACCTTC CSARRPVGYTF
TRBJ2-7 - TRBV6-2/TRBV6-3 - TGTGCCAGCAGTGCTCTAGCGCCCGAGCAGTACTTC CASSALAPEQYF
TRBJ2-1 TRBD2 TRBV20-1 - TGCAGTGCGGGCTTTAGCGGGGCCGCCAATGAGCAGTTCTTC CSAGFSGAANEQFF
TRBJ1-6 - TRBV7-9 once TGTGCCAGCAGCTTAGTATTTAGCGGCGGGGGTTCACCCCTCCACTTT CASSLVFSGGGSPLHF
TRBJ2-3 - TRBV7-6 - TGTGCTAGCAGCGACTCGCTCGATGGCACAGATACGCAGTATTTT CASSDSLDGTDTQYF
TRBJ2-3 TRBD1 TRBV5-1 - TGCGCCAGCAGCCAAGGGACAGGGGGCACAGATACGCAGTATTTT CASSQGTGGTDTQYF
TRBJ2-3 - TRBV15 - TGTGCCACCAGCAGAGATCTGCGGAGAGATACGCAGTATTTT CATSRDLRRDTQYF
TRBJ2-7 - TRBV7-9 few TGTGCCAGCAGCCCAACGGTACAGAGACACACTGTTAGCTCCTACGAGCAGTACTTC CASSPTVQRHTVSSYEQYF
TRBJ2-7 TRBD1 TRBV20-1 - TGCAGTGCTGCCGTCGGGACAGGGTTGGAGCAGTACTTC CSAAVGTGLEQYF
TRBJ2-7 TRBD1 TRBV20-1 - TGCAGTGCCCCGGGACAGCAAACAACCTACGAGCAGTACTTC CSAPGQQTTYEQYF
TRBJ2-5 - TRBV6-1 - TGTGCCAGCAGGTTTGGAGAGACCCAGTACTTC CASRFGETQYF
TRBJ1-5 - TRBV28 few TGTGCCAGCAGTTTATTACAGGGAGATGATCAGCCCCAGCATTTT CASSLLQGDDQPQHF
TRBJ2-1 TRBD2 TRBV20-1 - TGCAGTGCTACACTAGCGGGTGAGCAGTTCTTC CSATLAGEQFF
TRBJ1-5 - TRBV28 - TGTGCCAGCACCTTGACCCAAGCGGGACAGCCCCAGCATTTT CASTLTQAGQPQHF
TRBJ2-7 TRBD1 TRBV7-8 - TGTGCCAGCAGCATTGAACAGGGGGCGTCCTACGAGCAGTACTTC CASSIEQGASYEQYF
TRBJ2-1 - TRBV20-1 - TGCAGTGCTAGACGGCCCGGAAGCTCCTACAATGAGCAGTTCTTC CSARRPGSSYNEQFF
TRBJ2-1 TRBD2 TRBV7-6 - TGTGCCAGCAGCCCAACTAGCGCCCTATCCTACAATGAGCAGTTCTTC CASSPTSALSYNEQFF
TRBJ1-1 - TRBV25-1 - TGTGCCAGCAGCGACAGGTTTTTTGAAGCTTTCTTT CASSDRFFEAFF
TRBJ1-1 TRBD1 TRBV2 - TGTGCCAGCAGTGCAAACAGGGGTGACACTGAAGCTTTCTTT CASSANRGDTEAFF
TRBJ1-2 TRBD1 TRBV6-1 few TGTGCCAGCGGAAGGACAGGCTATGGCTACACCTTC CASGRTGYGYTF
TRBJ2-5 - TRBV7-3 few TGTGCCAGCAGCTTAGGGGAGTCGCAGACCCAGTACTTC CASSLGESQTQYF
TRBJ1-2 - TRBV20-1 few TGCAGTGCTAGAATCCTGCGAACCGACTATGGCTACACCTTC CSARILRTDYGYTF
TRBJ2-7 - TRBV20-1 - TGCAGTGCTAGCCCCTCCTCCTCCTACGAGCAGTACTTC CSASPSSSYEQYF
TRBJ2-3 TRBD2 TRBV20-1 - TGCAGTGCCCTCGGGACTAGCGGGAGCGAGAGAGATACGCAGTATTTT CSALGTSGSERDTQYF
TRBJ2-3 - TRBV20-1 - TGCAGTGCCCCTCCGCCGGTTAGCACAGATACGCAGTATTTT CSAPPPVSTDTQYF
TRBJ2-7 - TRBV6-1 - TGTGCCACGCGGCCGGGTTGGGGGACCAACTCTGAGCAGTACTTC CATRPGWGTNSEQYF
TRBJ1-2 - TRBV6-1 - TGTGCCAGCAGTGAAGCAGGGTGGGAGTATGGCTACACCTTC CASSEAGWEYGYTF
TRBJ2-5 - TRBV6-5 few TGTGCCAGCAGTTACTCGAGTCTTCTCACCTCAAAAGAGACCCAGTACTTC CASSYSSLLTSKETQYF
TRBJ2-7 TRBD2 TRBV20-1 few TGCAGTGCTAGAGATCAACGGGACTACTACGAGCAGTACTTC CSARDQRDYYEQYF
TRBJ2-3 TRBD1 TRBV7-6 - TGTGCCAGCAGCTCGCTGGGACAGACAGATACGCAGTATTTT CASSSLGQTDTQYF